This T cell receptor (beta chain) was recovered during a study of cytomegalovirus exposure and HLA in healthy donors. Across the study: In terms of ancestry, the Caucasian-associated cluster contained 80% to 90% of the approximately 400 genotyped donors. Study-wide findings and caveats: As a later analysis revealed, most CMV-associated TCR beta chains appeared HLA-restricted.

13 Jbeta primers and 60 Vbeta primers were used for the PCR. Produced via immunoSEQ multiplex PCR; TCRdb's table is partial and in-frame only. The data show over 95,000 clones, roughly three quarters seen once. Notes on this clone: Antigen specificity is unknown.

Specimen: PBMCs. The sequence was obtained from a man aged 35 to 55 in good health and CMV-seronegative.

The CDR3 here is CASSPWTGRETQYF. CDR3 coding DNA: TGTGCCAGCAGCCCCTGGACAGGGCGAGAGACCCAGTACTTC. J is TRBJ2-5 and V is TRBV14, with 8 positions matching TRBD1. Per the germline V gene, CDR1 is SGHDN and CDR2 is FVKESK. This CDR3 is built from 14 residues. V lost 4 bases to trimming and J lost 4 bases; unmatched junction nucleotides: 5.